This T cell receptor beta chain was captured in a study of T-cell memory formation after mild COVID-19. Study information: There were largely donor-specific TCR clusters.

Comments on this clonotype: The antigen remains undetermined.

The germline CDR1 and CDR2 sequences are GTSNPN and SVGIG (reference sequence). V trimming: 0 bases; J trimming: 6 bases; junction bases outside the gene matches: 13. The CDR3 has 17 amino acids. Study outcomes and limitations: Pre-infection memory showed some responding clones, and this suggested that cross-reactive memory joined.

TCRdb recomputed calls from the 5' RACE reads with MiXCR, one row per CDR3 protein. The sample shows some 120,000 distinct CDR3 sequences, 15% to 20% of them seen only once. Source material: PBMCs or a T cell subset sorted from them (not recorded which). The V and J genes are TRBV30 and TRBJ2-1; TRBD2 matches 8 bases. The receptor was derived from a man younger than 30 who had mild COVID-19 (a few samples of this study predate the infection). Cell type and time point are not known. The chain's CDR3 is CAWSVKLGTRSINEQFF. Written as DNA, the CDR3 is TGTGCCTGGAGTGTAAAACTGGGGACTAGGAGTATCAATGAGCAGTTCTTC.